These 27 T cell receptor beta chains came from one sample sequenced in a study of identical twins. TCRdb ran MiXCR on the 5' RACE reads and lists one entry per CDR3 protein. This sample carries some 1,700,000 distinct CDR3 sequences, 25% to 35% of them seen once, and the ten largest clones take approximately 0.29%. What was sequenced was cord blood. All receptors come from a newborn girl in good health.

This clonotype turned up a few times. This chain connects TRBV5-1 to TRBJ2-5, with unresolved D. The CDR3 loop spans 13 amino acids. CDR1 and CDR2 (germline): SGHRS, YFSETQ. V was cut by 4 bases and J by 4 bases, with 11 bases left in between. CDR3 DNA sequence: TGCGCCAGCAGCCGTATGATTAGAGAGACCCAGTACTTC. It specifies CASSRMIRETQYF.

The chain uses TRBV5-6 and TRBJ2-5; D not certain. From germline, CDR1 is SGHDT and CDR2 YYEEEE. This CDR3 has 14 amino acids. Trimming removed 0 bases at V and 4 bases at J, with 10 bases between. The chain's CDR3 is CASSLARFGETQYF. DNA for the CDR3: TGTGCCAGCAGCTTGGCAAGATTCGGAGAGACCCAGTACTTC.

This clonotype came up many times. This chain joins TRBV15 and TRBJ2-1; the match to TRBD1 covers 7 bases. Losses at the gene ends were 2 bases for V and 0 bases for J; bases not matched to a gene: 7. The V gene's germline CDR1 is LNHNV and CDR2 YYDKDF (reference sequence). The CDR3 totals 17 residues. CDR3 DNA sequence: TGTGCCACCAGCAGACTTAGGGACAGAGTCTCCTACAATGAGCAGTTCTTC. It translates to CATSRLRDRVSYNEQFF.

The chain couples TRBV20-1 to TRBJ2-3; D may be TRBD2 (5 bases). Germline loops: CDR1 DFQATT, CDR2 SNEGSKA (reference sequence). This CDR3 has 15 amino acids. V was clipped by 5 bases and J by 1 base, with 16 bases between them. CDR3 coding DNA: TGCAGTGCTCGCAGGACTCCTGCCCGCACAGATACGCAGTATTTT. It yields the protein CSARRTPARTDTQYF.

This sequence joins TRBV2 and TRBJ2-7; TRBD1 or TRBD2 may be the D gene (5 bases each). V was cut by 1 base and J by 7 bases, with 20 bases left in between. Germline-derived CDR1 and CDR2 are SNHLY and FYNNEI. There are 16 residues in the CDR3. CDR3 loop: CASSEEGRSSYNEQYF. DNA of the CDR3: TGTGCCAGCAGTGAAGAGGGACGTAGCTCCTACAATGAGCAGTACTTC.

To note about this clonotype: The junction differs from germline at one of its ends, possibly a read error. This rearrangement joins TRBV29-1 to TRBJ1-4; D is undetermined. Per the germline V gene, CDR1 is SQVTM and CDR2 is ANQGSEA. This CDR3 has 13 residues. The CDR3 protein is CSVASDLNGKLFF. The CDR3 DNA reads TGCAGCGTTGCGTCGGACCTCAATGGAAAACTGTTTTTT.

This clonotype showed up just a few times. The chain combines TRBV12-3 or TRBV12-4 with TRBJ1-2, with 7 bases aligning to TRBD1. The CDR3 has 13 amino acids. With V trimmed by 5 bases and J by 9 bases, 9 bases remained unmatched. CDR3 loop: CASSPLQGISYTF. The DNA of the CDR3 is TGTGCCAGCAGTCCCTTACAGGGGATCAGCTACACCTTC.

This chain links TRBV12-3 or TRBV12-4 with TRBJ1-5; D gene unclear. The CDR3 is 11 residues long. The germline V and J ends were trimmed by 4 bases and 11 bases, with 9 bases remaining between them. The CDR3 DNA sequence: TGTGCCAGCAGTTCCGATCGGGCCCAGCATTTT. Its translation: CASSSDRAQHF.

This clonotype was observed a handful of times. The chain couples TRBV28 to TRBJ1-4; 9 bases are shared with TRBD1. Germline lookup yields CDR1 MDHEN and CDR2 SYDVKM. V lost 5 bases to trimming and J lost 8 bases; unmatched junction nucleotides: 6. This CDR3 comprises 14 residues. CDR3: CASSIRDRVEKLFF. The CDR3 DNA is TGTGCCAGCAGTATCCGGGACAGGGTGGAAAAACTGTTTTTT.

V gene TRBV6-1 combines with J gene TRBJ1-2; 8 positions agree with TRBD1. The CDR3 extends over 15 amino acids. V dropped 4 bases and J dropped 3; count of bases not matched to a gene: 7. CDR1 and CDR2 (germline): MNHNS, SASEGT. The CDR3 bases are TGTGCCAGCAGTGCCCGGGACAGGTCCCACTATGGCTACACCTTC. Translation: CASSARDRSHYGYTF.

This clonotype was detected only a few times. CDR3 region: CASSLDPGTKNIQYF. The CDR3 bases are TGCGCCAGCAGCTTGGACCCCGGGACCAAAAACATTCAGTACTTC. V is TRBV5-1 and J is TRBJ2-4; perhaps TRBD2 as D (5 bases). Germline V gives CDR1 SGHRS, CDR2 YFSETQ. This CDR3 is 15 amino acids long. V shed 0 bases and J shed 2 bases, with 9 bases lying between them.

This clonotype was counted at least ten times. The gene calls are TRBV11-2 and TRBJ1-2; D perhaps matches TRBD1 (6 bases). The V end lost 4 bases, the J end lost 1 base, and 16 bases lay between the germline ends. The CDR3 is made up of 16 amino acids. Germline CDR1 reads SGHAT; CDR2 reads FQNNGV. The CDR3: CASSSLKGGVNYGYTF. CDR3 nucleotide sequence: TGTGCCAGCAGCTCCCTTAAGGGGGGCGTTAACTATGGCTACACCTTC.

This clonotype was detected a few times. V is TRBV20-1 and J is TRBJ1-2; no reliable D call. V lost 0 bases, J lost 2 bases, and 7 bases lay in between. Germline V gene data show CDR1 as DFQATT and CDR2 as SNEGSKA (reference sequence). This CDR3 region has 13 residues. For the CDR3, the DNA is TGCAGTGCTAGAGATGGGGAAAACTATGGCTACACCTTC. Its translation is CSARDGENYGYTF.

CDR3 coding DNA: TGTGCCAGCGTGGACTATGGCGATACGCAGTATTTT. It is translated as CASVDYGDTQYF. This chain uses TRBV2 with TRBJ2-3; D may be TRBD2 (6 bases). The V end lost 8 bases, the J end lost 6 bases, and 12 bases lay between the germline ends. The CDR3 is made up of 12 amino acids. The germline V gene has CDR1 SNHLY and CDR2 FYNNEI.

This clonotype was seen only a few times. The rearrangement uses TRBV4-1 and TRBJ1-2; the match to TRBD1 covers 8 bases. CDR3 length: 14 amino acids. Germline CDR1 is MGHRA and CDR2 is YSYEKL. V lost 6 bases and J lost 3; bases outside the gene matches: 6. Written as DNA, the CDR3 is TGCGCCAGCAGAAGACAGGGGAGAGACTATGGCTACACCTTC. This encodes CASRRQGRDYGYTF.

This clonotype has a handful of counts. The chain links TRBV20-1 to TRBJ1-6; D uncertain. In germline, CDR1 is DFQATT, CDR2 SNEGSKA (reference sequence). V lost 3 bases to trimming and J lost 7 bases, with 7 bases between them. CDR3 length: 12 amino acids. DNA of the CDR3: TGCAGTGCTAGCGGCAAAAATTCACCCCTCCACTTT. Its translation is CSASGKNSPLHF.

Turning to this clonotype: A clone one base away is much larger, so this may be a read error. The chain employs TRBV20-1 and TRBJ1-2; 8 bases fit TRBD1. The CDR3 is made up of 13 amino acids. Germline V gene sequence: CDR1 DFQATT, CDR2 SNEGSKA (reference sequence). The CDR3 loop reads CSAIPQGDYGHTF. CDR3 nucleotides: TGCAGTGCTATACCACAGGGGGACTATGGCCACACCTTC.

This clonotype was recorded a few times. This chain links TRBV2 with TRBJ2-6; D unclear. The CDR3 has 14 amino acids. The V gene's germline CDR1 is SNHLY and CDR2 FYNNEI. The V end was cut by 10 bases, the J end by 1 base, with 11 bases between. The CDR3 region is CANTLKSGANVLTF. CDR3 bases: TGTGCCAACACCCTCAAGTCTGGGGCCAACGTCCTGACTTTC.

The V call is TRBV4-2, the J call TRBJ1-6; D uncertain. V was pared by 3 bases and J by 10 bases, with 13 bases between. The CDR3 spans 14 residues. Per the germline V gene, CDR1 is LGHNA and CDR2 is YNFKEQ. CDR3 amino acids: CASSQAHLVSPLHF. CDR3 DNA: TGTGCCAGCAGCCAGGCGCACCTGGTCTCACCCCTCCACTTT.

V is TRBV12-3 or TRBV12-4 and J is TRBJ2-1, with 8 bases identical to TRBD2. CDR3 length: 16 residues. With V trimmed by 3 bases and J by 5 bases, 9 bases remained unmatched. CDR3 region: CASSLRPSGGDNEQFF. The CDR3 DNA is TGTGCCAGCAGTTTGCGTCCGAGCGGGGGTGACAATGAGCAGTTCTTC.

This chain uses TRBV20-1 with TRBJ2-7; D is possibly TRBD2 (6 bases). From germline, CDR1 is DFQATT and CDR2 SNEGSKA (reference sequence). The CDR3 length is 18 residues. Trimming cost V 2 bases and J 2 bases, with 25 bases left between them. Here the CDR3 DNA reads TGCAGTGCTAGAAGGAGCCTCGGGACTCGCTATGGGACCTACGAGCAGTACTTC. Protein: CSARRSLGTRYGTYEQYF.

A few counts support this clonotype. J is TRBJ2-1 and V is TRBV7-9; weak D call: TRBD1 (5 bases). Germline lookup yields CDR1 SEHNR and CDR2 FQNEAQ (reference sequence). Trimming took off 3 bases at V and 6 bases at J, with 9 bases between the two ends. CDR3 length: 13 amino acids. CDR3 nucleotides: TGTGCCAGCAGCTTCATAGGGGTCAATGAGCAGTTCTTC. The encoded protein is CASSFIGVNEQFF. The complete variable domain, with remaining parts taken from reference TRBV7-9 and TRBJ2-1, reads DTGVSQNPRHKITKRGQNVTFRCDPISEHNRLYWYRQTLGQGPEFLTYFQNEAQLEKSRLLSDRFSAERPKGSFSTLEIQRTEQGDSAMYLCASSFIGVNEQFFGPGTRLTVL.

This clonotype was observed a few times. The chain uses TRBV28 and TRBJ2-5, with D perhaps assigned TRBD1 or TRBD2 (5 bases each). Germline assignment: CDR1 MDHEN and CDR2 SYDVKM. This CDR3 has 13 amino acids. Trimming left V 6 bases short and J 5 bases short, with 13 bases between. Here the CDR3 reads CASSNQGEETQYF. The CDR3 coding sequence is TGTGCCAGCAGCAACCAAGGGGAGGAGACCCAGTACTTC. Filled out from reference TRBV28 and TRBJ2-5, the complete variable domain reads DVKVTQSSRYLVKRTGEKVFLECVQDMDHENMFWYRQDPGLGLRLIYFSYDVKMKEKGDIPEGYSVSREKKERFSLILESASTNQTSMYLCASSNQGEETQYFGPGTRLLVL.

This sequence joins TRBV5-1 and TRBJ1-3; tentatively, D is TRBD1 (5 bases). The V gene lost 2 bases and the J gene lost 0 bases, with 12 bases spanning the gap. CDR3 length: 16 amino acids. Germline CDR1 reads SGHRS; CDR2 reads YFSETQ. This CDR3 is CASSFGGRHSGNTIYF. CDR3 nucleotide sequence: TGCGCCAGCAGCTTTGGGGGACGGCACTCTGGAAACACCATATATTTT.

This chain joins TRBV10-3 and TRBJ1-5; D unresolved. Germline CDR1 is ENHRY and CDR2 is SYGVKD. Trimming removed 10 bases from V and 0 bases from J, with 10 bases in between. The CDR3 is 13 amino acids. CDR3 bases: TGTGCCACCCGACTTGATAGCAATCAGCCCCAGCATTTT. Translating gives CATRLDSNQPQHF.

The gene calls are TRBV5-1 and TRBJ2-1; maybe TRBD1 (6 bases). The CDR3 is 16 residues long. The V gene's germline CDR1 is SGHRS and CDR2 YFSETQ. Trimming removed 0 bases at V and 0 bases at J, with 10 bases between. CDR3 sequence: CASSLGTVDSYNEQFF. CDR3 nucleotides: TGCGCCAGCAGCTTGGGGACAGTTGACTCCTACAATGAGCAGTTCTTC.

About this clonotype itself: A junction boundary mismatches the germline segment, possibly from a read error. This chain joins TRBV6-1 and TRBJ2-3, with D unresolved. From germline, CDR1 is MNHNS and CDR2 SASEGT. CDR3 length: 16 amino acids. The CDR3 sequence: CASSWGGVQSTDTRYF. In DNA form, the CDR3 reads TGTGCCAGCAGTTGGGGTGGAGTCCAAAGCACAGATACGCGGTATTTT.